This TCR beta chain derives from a study of OX40 agonist ivuxolimab in advanced cancers. This table comes from immunoSEQ multiplex PCR, and its TCRdb copy is limited to in-frame clones, with some not included. The sample contains roughly 70,000 clones, about 86% of which appear only once. The sequence was collected from an adult with an advanced solid tumor such as melanoma, head and neck, liver or kidney cancer. The specimen comprised CD4+ or CD8+ T cells sorted from blood, sampled in a trial of the OX40 agonist ivuxolimab.

The CDR3 coding sequence is TGTGCCAGCAGCTACGGGACAGGGGGGCATCAGCCCCAGCATTTT. Translated, it gives CASSYGTGGHQPQHF. The genes are TRBV7-2 and TRBJ1-5; 11 bases fit TRBD1. There are 15 residues in the CDR3. Germline V lookup: CDR1 SGHTA, CDR2 FQGNSA. After removal of 4 bases from V and 5 bases from J, the junction contained 4 bases not matched to a gene.